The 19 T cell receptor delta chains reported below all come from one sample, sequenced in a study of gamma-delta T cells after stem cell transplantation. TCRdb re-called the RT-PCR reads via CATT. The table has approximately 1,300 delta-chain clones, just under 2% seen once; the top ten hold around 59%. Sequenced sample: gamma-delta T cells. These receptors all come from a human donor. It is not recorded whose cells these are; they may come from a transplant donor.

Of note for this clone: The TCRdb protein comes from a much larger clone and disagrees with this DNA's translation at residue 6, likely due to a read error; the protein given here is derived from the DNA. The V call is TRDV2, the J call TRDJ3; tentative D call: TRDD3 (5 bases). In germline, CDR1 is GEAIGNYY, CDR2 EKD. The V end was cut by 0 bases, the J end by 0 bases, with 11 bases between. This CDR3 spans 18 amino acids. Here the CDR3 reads CACDTDGVSSWDTRQMFF. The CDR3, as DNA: TGTGCCTGTGACACCGATGGGGTAAGCTCCTGGGACACCCGACAGATGTTTTTC.

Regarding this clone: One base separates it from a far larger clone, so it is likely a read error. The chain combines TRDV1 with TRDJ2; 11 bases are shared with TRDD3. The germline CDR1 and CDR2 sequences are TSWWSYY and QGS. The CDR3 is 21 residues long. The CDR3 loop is CAPGGKLLAGGYKRKAAQLFF. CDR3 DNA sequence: TGTGCTCCTGGGGGAAAGCTACTTGCTGGGGGATACAAGCGGAAGGCAGCACAACTCTTCTTT.

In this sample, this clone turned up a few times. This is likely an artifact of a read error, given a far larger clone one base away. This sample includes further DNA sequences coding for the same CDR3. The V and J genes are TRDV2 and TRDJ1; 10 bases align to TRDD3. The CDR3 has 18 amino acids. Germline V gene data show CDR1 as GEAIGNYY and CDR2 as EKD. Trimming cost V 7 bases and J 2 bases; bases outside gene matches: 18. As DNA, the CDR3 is TGTGCCTGCGACGAAGCTACTGGGGGATCCGTGAGGACCGATAAACTCATCTTT. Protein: CACDEATGGSVRTDKLIF.

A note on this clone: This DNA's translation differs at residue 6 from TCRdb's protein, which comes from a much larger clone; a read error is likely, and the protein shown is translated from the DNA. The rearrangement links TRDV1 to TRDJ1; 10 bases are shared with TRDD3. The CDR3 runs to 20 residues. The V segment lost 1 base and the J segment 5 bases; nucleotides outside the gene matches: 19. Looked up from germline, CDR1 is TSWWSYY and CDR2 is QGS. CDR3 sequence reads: CALGEPLPSYWGIMSDKLIF. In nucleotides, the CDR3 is TGTGCTCTTGGGGAACCCCTTCCGTCGTACTGGGGGATCATGTCGGATAAACTCATCTTT.

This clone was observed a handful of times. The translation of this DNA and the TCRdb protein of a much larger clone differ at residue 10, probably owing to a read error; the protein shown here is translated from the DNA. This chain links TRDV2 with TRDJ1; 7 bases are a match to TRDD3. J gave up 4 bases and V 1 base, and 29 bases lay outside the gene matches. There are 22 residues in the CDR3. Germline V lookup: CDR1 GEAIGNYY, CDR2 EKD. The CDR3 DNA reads TGTGCCTGTGACACGTACTGGGGTGATAAGTCGGATTCGCTAGCTCGCTTCGATAAACTCATCTTT. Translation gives CACDTYWGDKSDSLARFDKLIF.

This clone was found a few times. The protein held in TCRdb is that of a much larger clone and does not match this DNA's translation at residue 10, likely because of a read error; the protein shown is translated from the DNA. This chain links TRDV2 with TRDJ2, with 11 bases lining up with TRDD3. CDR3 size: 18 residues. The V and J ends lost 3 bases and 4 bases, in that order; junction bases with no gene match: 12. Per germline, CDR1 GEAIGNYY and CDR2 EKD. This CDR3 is CACDAVLGDMRKTAQLFF. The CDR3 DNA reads TGTGCCTGTGACGCGGTACTGGGGGATATGCGGAAGACAGCACAACTCTTCTTT.

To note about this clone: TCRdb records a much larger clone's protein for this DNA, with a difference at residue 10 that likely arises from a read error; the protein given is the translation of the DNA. In DNA form, the CDR3 reads TGTGCCTGTGACACCGTCGTTAGGGGACCCAGCACCGACAAACTCATCTTT. It codes for CACDTVVRGPSTDKLIF. The V and J genes are TRDV2 and TRDJ1; TRDD3 is a possible D gene (5 bases). The CDR3 is 17 amino acids. In germline, CDR1 is GEAIGNYY, CDR2 EKD.

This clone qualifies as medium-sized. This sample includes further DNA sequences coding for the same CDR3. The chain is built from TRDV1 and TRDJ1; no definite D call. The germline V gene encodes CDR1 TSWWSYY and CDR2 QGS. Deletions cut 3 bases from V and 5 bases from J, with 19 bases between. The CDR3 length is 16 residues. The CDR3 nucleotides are TGTGCTCTTGGGGATTTCGGTTCCCGCCGATATGATAAACTCATCTTT. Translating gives CALGDFGSRRYDKLIF.

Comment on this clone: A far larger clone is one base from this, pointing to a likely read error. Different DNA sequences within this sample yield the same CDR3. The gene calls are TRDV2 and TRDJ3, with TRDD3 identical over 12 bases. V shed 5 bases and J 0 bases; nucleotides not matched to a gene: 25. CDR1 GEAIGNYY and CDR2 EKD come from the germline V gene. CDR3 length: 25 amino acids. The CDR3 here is CACAGRRPVHWGIPPRSWDTRQMFF. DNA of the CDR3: TGTGCCTGTGCCGGCCGACGTCCAGTTCACTGGGGGATACCCCCCCGCTCCTGGGACACCCGACAGATGTTTTTC.

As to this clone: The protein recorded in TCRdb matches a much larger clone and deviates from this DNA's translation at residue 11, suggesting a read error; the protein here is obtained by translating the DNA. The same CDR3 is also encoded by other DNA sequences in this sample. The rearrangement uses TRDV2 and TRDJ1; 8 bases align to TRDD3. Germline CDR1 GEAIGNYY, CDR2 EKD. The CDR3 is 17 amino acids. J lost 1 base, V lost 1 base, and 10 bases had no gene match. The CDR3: CACDTLGGGSSTDKLIF. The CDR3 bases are TGTGCCTGTGACACGCTAGGTGGGGGATCCTCCACCGATAAACTCATCTTT.

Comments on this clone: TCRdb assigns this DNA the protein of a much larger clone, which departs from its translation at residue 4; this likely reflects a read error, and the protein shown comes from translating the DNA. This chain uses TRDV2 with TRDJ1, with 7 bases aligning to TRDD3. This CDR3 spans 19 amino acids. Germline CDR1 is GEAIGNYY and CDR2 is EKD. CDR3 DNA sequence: TGTGCCTGTGTCACCGTACTGGGGACCCCGGGGGTGTACACCGATAAACTCATCTTT. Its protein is CACVTVLGTPGVYTDKLIF.

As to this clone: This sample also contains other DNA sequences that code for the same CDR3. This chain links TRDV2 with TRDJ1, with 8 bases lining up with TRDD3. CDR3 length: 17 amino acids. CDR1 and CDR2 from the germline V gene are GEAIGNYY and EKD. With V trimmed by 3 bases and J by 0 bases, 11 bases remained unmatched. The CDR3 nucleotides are TGTGCCTGTGACCCCGTGGGGGATCGGGAGGACACCGATAAACTCATCTTT. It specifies CACDPVGDREDTDKLIF.

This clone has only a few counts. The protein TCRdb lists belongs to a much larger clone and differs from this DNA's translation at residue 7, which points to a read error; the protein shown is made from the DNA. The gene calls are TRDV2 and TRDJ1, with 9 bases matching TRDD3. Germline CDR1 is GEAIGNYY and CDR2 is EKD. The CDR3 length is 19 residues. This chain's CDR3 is CACDTVNLGDREDTDKLIF. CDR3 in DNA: TGTGCCTGTGACACCGTTAACCTGGGGGATCGGGAGGACACCGATAAGCTCATCTTT.

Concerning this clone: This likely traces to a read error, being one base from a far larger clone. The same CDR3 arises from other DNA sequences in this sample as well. The CDR3 DNA follows: TGTGCTTGTGACCCCCTGGGTGGACTGGGGGATACTCTGTACACCGATAAACTCATCTTT. Protein sequence: CACDPLGGLGDTLYTDKLIF. The V call is TRDV2, the J call TRDJ1, with 12 bases identical to TRDD3. CDR1 and CDR2 (germline): GEAIGNYY, EKD. There are 20 residues in the CDR3.

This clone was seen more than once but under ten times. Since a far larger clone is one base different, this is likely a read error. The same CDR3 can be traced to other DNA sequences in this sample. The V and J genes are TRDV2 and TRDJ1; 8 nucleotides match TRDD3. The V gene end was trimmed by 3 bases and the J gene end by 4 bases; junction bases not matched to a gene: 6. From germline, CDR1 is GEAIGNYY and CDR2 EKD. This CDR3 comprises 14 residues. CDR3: CACDVLGALDKLIF. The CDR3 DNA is TGTGCCTGTGACGTACTGGGGGCCCTCGATAAACTCATCTTT.

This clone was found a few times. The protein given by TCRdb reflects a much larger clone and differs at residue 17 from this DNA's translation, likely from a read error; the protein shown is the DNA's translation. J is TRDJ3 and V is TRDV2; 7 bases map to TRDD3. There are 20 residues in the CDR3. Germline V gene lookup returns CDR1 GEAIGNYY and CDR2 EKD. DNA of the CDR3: TGTGCCTGTGACACCGCGGCTGGGGGTCCCAAATCCTGGGACACCCGACATATGTTTTTC. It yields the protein CACDTAAGGPKSWDTRHMFF.

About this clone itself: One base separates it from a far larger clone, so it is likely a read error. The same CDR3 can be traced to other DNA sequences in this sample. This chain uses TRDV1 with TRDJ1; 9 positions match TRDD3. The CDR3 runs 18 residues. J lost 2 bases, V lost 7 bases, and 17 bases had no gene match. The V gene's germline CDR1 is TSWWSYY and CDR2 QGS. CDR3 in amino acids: CALVIPTGGRGGTDKLIF. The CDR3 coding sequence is TGTGCTCTTGTGATCCCTACTGGGGGAAGGGGTGGTACCGATAAACTCATCTTT.

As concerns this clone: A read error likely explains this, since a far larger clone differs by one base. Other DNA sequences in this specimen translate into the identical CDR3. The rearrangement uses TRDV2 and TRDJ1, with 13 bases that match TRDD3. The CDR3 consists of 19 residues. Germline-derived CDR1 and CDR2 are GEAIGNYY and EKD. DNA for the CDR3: TGTGCATGTGACACCTTACTGGGGGATACGCCTACGGGCACCGATAAACTCATCTTT. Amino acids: CACDTLLGDTPTGTDKLIF.

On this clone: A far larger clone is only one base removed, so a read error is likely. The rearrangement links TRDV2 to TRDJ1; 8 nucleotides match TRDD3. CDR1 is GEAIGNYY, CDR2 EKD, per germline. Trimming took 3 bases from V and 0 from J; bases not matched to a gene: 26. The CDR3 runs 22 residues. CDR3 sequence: CACDALPTPLTGGHPYTDKLIF. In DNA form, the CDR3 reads TGTGCCTGTGACGCCTTGCCTACCCCACTTACTGGGGGGCATCCTTACACCGATAAACTCATCTTT.